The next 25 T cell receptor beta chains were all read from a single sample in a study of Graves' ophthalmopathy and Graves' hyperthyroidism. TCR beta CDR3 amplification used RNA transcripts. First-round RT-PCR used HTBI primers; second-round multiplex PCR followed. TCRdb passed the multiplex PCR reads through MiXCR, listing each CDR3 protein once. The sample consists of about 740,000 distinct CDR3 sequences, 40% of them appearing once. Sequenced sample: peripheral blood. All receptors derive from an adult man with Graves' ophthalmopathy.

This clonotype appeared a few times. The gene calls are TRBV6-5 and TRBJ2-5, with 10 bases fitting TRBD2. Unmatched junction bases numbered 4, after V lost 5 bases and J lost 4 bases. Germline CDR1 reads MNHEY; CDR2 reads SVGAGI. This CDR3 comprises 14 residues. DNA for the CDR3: TGTGCCAGCAGTGAAGTAGCGGGGGGAGAGACCCAGTACTTC. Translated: CASSEVAGGETQYF.

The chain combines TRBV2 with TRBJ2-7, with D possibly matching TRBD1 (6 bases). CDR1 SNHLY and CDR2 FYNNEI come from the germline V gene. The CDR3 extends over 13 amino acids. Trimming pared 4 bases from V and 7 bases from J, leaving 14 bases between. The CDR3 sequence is CASSVYRVEEQYF. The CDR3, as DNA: TGTGCCAGCAGTGTTTACAGGGTGGAAGAGCAGTACTTC.

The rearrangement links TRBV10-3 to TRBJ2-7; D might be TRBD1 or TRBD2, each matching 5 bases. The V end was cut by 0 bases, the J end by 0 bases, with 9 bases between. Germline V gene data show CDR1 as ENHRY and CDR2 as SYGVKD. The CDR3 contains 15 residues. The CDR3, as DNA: TGTGCCATCAGTGAGTCGCAGGGAGACTCCTACGAGCAGTACTTC. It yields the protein CAISESQGDSYEQYF.

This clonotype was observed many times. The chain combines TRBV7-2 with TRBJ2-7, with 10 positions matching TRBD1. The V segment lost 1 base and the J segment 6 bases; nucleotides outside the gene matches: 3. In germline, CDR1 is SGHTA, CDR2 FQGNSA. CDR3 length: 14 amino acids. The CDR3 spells CASSLGQGASEQYF. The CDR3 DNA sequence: TGTGCCAGCAGCTTAGGACAGGGGGCGAGCGAGCAGTACTTC.

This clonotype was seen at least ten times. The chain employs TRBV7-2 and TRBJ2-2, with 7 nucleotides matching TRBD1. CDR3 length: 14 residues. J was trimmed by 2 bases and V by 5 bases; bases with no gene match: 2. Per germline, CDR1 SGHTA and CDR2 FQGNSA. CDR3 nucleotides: TGTGCCAGCAGCAGGGACAGCAACACCGGGGAGCTGTTTTTT. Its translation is CASSRDSNTGELFF.

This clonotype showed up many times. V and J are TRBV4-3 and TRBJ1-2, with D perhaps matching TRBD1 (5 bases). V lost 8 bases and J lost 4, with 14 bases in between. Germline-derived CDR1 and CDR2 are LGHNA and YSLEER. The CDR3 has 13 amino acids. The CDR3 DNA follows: TGCGCCAGCTCCCCCGGGACGCTCTATGGCTACACCTTC. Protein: CASSPGTLYGYTF.

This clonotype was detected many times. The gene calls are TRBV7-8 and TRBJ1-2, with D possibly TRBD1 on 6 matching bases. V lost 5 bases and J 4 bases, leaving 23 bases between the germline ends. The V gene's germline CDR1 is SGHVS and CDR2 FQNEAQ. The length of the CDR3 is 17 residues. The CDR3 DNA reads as TGTGCCAGCAGCGAGGGGGGGTTGGCTCAGCGATCCTATGGCTACACCTTC. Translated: CASSEGGLAQRSYGYTF.

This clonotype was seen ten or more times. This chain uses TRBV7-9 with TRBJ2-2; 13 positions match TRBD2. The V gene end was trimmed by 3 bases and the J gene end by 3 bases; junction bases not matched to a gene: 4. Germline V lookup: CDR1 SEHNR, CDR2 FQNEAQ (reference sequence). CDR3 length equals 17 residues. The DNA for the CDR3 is TGTGCCAGCAGCTTGACTAGCGGGAGGTCGTACACCGGGGAGCTGTTTTTT. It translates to CASSLTSGRSYTGELFF.

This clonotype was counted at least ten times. The CDR3 DNA follows: TGCAGCGGGGCGGGGGGGGTCGAAGAAAAACTGTTTTTT. It is translated as CSGAGGVEEKLFF. This chain joins TRBV29-1 and TRBJ1-4; possible D gene TRBD1, 5 bases. CDR1 SQVTM and CDR2 ANQGSEA come from the germline V gene. This CDR3 contains 13 residues. Trimming shortened V by 7 bases and J by 8 bases, and 17 bases separated the two germline ends.

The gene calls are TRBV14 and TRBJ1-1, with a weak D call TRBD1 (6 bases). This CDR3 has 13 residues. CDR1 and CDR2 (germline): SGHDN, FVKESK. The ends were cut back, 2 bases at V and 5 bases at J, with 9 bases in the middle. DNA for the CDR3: TGTGCCAGCAGCCAATTGCAGGGGACTGAAGCTTTCTTT. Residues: CASSQLQGTEAFF.

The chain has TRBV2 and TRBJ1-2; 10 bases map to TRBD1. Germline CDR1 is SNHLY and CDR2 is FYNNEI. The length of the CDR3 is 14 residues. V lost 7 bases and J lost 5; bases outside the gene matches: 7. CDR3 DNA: TGTGCCAGCACCCGACAGGGGGCTTGGTATGGCTACACCTTC. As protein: CASTRQGAWYGYTF. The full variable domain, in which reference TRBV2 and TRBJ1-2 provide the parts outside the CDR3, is EPEVTQTPSHQVTQMGQEVILRCVPISNHLYFYWYRQILGQKVEFLVSFYNNEISEKSEIFDDQFSVERPDGSNFTLKIRSTKLEDSAMYFCASTRQGAWYGYTFGSGTRLTVV.

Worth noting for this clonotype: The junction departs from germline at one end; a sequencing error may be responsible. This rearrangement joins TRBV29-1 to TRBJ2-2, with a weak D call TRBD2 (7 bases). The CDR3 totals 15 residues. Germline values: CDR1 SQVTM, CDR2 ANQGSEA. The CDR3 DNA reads TGCAGCGTTACTACAGGGACTACGAACACCGGGGAGCTGCTTTTT. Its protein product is CSVTTGTTNTGELLF.

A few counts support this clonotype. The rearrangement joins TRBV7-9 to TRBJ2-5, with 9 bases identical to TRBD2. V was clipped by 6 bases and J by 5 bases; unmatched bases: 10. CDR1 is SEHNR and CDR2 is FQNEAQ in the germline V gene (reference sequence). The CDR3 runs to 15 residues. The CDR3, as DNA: TGTGCCAGCAGTCTCACCGGGACTAGCAGGGAGACCCAGTACTTC. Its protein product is CASSLTGTSRETQYF. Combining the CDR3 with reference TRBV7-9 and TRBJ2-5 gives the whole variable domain DTGVSQNPRHKITKRGQNVTFRCDPISEHNRLYWYRQTLGQGPEFLTYFQNEAQLEKSRLLSDRFSAERPKGSFSTLEIQRTEQGDSAMYLCASSLTGTSRETQYFGPGTRLLVL.

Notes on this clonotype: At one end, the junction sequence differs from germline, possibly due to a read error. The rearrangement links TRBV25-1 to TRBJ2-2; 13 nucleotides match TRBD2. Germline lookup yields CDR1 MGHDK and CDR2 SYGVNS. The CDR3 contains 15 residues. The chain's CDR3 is CASRPTSGRVWEQFF. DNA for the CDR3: TGTGCCAGCAGACCTACTAGCGGGAGGGTATGGGAGCAGTTTTTT. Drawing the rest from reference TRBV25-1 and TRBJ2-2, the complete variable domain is EADIYQTPRYLVIGTGKKITLECSQTMGHDKMYWYQQDPGMELHLIHYSYGVNSTEKGDLSSESTVSRIRTEHFPLTLESARPSHTSQYLCASRPTSGRVWEQFFGEGSRLTVL.

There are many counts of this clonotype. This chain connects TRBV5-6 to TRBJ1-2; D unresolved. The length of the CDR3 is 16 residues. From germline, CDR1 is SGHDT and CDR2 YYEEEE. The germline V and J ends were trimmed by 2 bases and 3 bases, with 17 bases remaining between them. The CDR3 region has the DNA TGTGCCAGCAGCTTTCGGTGGCAGTCGAAGTACTATGGCTACACCTTC. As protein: CASSFRWQSKYYGYTF.

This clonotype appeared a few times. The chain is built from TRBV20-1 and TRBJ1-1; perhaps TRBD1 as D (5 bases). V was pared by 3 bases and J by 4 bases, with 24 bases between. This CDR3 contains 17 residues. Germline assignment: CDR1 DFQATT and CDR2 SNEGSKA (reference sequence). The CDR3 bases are TGCAGTGCTAGTATTTGGGGTATTGACAGCCCAATCACTGAAGCTTTCTTT. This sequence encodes CSASIWGIDSPITEAFF.

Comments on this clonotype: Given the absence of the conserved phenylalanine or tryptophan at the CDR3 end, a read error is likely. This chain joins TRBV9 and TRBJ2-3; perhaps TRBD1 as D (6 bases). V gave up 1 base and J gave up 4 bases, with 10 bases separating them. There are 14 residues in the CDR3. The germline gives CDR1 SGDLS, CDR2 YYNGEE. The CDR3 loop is CASSVLGGADTQYC. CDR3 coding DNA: TGTGCCAGCAGCGTATTAGGGGGAGCAGATACGCAGTATTGT.

The CDR3 DNA reads as TGCAGTGCTACCCAAGGGACTAGCGGGAGGGCGAGGGGAGAGACCCAGTACTTC. The encoded protein is CSATQGTSGRARGETQYF. V is TRBV20-1 and J is TRBJ2-5; 16 positions agree with TRBD2. V dropped 4 bases and J dropped 4; count of bases not matched to a gene: 12. This CDR3 comprises 18 residues. CDR1 is DFQATT, CDR2 SNEGSKA, per germline (reference sequence).

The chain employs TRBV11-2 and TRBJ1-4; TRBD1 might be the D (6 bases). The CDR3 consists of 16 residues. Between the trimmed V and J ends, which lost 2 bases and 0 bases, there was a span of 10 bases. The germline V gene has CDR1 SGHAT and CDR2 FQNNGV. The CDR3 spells CASSLRGPPTNEKLFF. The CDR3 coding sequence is TGTGCCAGCAGCTTACGGGGGCCTCCAACTAATGAAAAACTGTTTTTT.

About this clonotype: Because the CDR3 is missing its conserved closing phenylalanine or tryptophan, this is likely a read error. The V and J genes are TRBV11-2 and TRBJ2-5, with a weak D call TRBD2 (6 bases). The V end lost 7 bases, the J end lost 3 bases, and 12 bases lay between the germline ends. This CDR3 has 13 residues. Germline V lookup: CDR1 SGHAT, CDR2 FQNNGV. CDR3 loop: CASKNGRKETQYC. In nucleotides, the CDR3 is TGTGCCAGCAAGAACGGGAGAAAAGAGACCCAGTACTGC.

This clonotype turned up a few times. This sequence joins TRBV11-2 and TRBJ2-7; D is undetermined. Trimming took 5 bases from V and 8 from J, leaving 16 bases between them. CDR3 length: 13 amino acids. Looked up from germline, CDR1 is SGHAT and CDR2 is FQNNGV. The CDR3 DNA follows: TGTGCCAGCAGCCCAACTGGACGTAGTAAGCAGTACTTC. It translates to CASSPTGRSKQYF.

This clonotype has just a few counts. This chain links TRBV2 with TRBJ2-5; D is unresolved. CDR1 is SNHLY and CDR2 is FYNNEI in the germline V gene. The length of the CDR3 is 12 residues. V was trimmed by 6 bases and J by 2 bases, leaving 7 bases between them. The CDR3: CASRHLQETQYF. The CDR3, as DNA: TGTGCCAGCAGACATTTACAAGAGACCCAGTACTTC.

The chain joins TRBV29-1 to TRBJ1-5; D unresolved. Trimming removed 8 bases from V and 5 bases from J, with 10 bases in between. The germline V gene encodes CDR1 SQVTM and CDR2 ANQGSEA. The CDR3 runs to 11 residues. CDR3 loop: CSKETDQPQHF. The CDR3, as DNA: TGCAGCAAGGAGACCGATCAGCCCCAGCATTTT.

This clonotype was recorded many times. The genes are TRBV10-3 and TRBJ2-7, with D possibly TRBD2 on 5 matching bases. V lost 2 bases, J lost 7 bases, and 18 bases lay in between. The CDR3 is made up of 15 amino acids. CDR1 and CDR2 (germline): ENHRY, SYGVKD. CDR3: CAISEGKRGLAEQYF. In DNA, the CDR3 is TGTGCCATCAGTGAGGGAAAAAGAGGACTTGCAGAGCAGTACTTC.

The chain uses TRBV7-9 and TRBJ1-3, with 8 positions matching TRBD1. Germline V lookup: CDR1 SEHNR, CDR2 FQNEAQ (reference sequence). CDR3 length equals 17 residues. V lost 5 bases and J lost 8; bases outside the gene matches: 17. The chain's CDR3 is CASSVGQEDHRSYTIYF. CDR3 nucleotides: TGTGCCAGCAGCGTGGGACAGGAGGATCATCGGAGCTACACCATATATTTT.